The following is a T cell receptor (beta chain) sequence with its context. The target antigen is unknown. The sample originates from a study of cytomegalovirus exposure and HLA in healthy donors. Sequencing was performed with immunoSEQ multiplex PCR; in TCRdb, only in-frame clones are kept and a portion is missing. The sample carries 130,000 to 150,000 clones, approximately 84% recorded once. Study-wide results and limits: In the approximately 120 validation repertoires, a later analysis found that first-cohort TCR clusters tended to co-occur. It was about 150 TCR beta chains that were listed as cytomegalovirus-associated.

The donors formed part of the roughly 110-subject validation cohort, distinct from the approximately 630-subject first cohort. With 2 bases clipped from V and 5 bases from J, the junction kept 5 bases outside the gene matches. In germline, CDR1 is LNHDA, CDR2 SQIVND (reference sequence). This CDR3 has 14 residues. The sequenced sample consisted of PBMCs. The clonotype comes from a woman in her twenties or thirties in good health and CMV-seronegative. J is TRBJ1-2 and V is TRBV19, with 7 bases matching TRBD1. The CDR3 coding sequence is TGTGCCAGTAGTATATTGAACAGGGGTTATGGCTACACCTTC. Translated, it gives CASSILNRGYGYTF.